These 22 T cell receptor beta chains share one sample of origin, sequenced in a study of blood T cell repertoires in COVID-19. The repertoire was sequenced with immunoSEQ multiplex PCR; TCRdb's copy has only in-frame clones and lacks some. The sample shows approximately 47,000 clones, more than 90% of them seen only once. Sequencing used peripheral blood. These receptors all stem from a man aged 70-80 years with active COVID-19.

The J gene is TRBJ1-2, the V gene TRBV5-4, with 7 bases matching TRBD1. The CDR3 spans 15 residues. Germline V gene sequence: CDR1 SGHNT, CDR2 YYREEE (reference sequence). V lost 3 bases, J lost 6 bases, and 11 bases stayed unmatched. The CDR3: CASSSTGVMVDGYTF. Written as DNA, the CDR3 is TGTGCCAGCAGCTCAACAGGGGTAATGGTGGATGGCTACACCTTC.

This clone was seen a handful of times. The J gene is TRBJ1-1, the V gene TRBV5-1; TRBD1 aligns across 12 bases. Germline V gene lookup returns CDR1 SGHRS and CDR2 YFSETQ. The CDR3 is 17 residues long. Germline trimming cut 4 bases from V and 1 base from J; bases unmatched to any gene: 8. The CDR3 here is CASSAGTGGIGNTEAFF. The CDR3, as DNA: TGCGCCAGCAGCGCCGGGACAGGGGGCATCGGGAACACTGAAGCTTTCTTT.

The chain links TRBV4-2 to TRBJ1-3; D not certain. V was cut by 3 bases and J by 4 bases, with 16 bases left in between. Germline CDR1 is LGHNA and CDR2 is YNFKEQ. The CDR3 loop spans 16 amino acids. The CDR3 spells CASSQALDARGNTIYF. Written as DNA, the CDR3 is TGTGCCAGCAGCCAGGCCCTCGACGCCAGGGGAAACACCATATATTTT.

The chain uses TRBV7-3 and TRBJ1-1; TRBD1 aligns across 9 bases. The CDR3 extends over 16 amino acids. Germline CDR1 and CDR2: SGHTA and FQGTGA. V gave up 4 bases and J gave up 5 bases; unmatched junction bases: 11. CDR3 in amino acids: CASSSGTGSSFTEAFF. The CDR3 DNA reads as TGTGCCAGCAGCTCTGGGACAGGGTCTAGTTTTACTGAAGCTTTCTTT.

The chain uses TRBV18 and TRBJ2-3; 12 nucleotides line up with TRBD2. CDR3 length equals 14 residues. CDR1 is KGHSH and CDR2 is LQKENI in the germline V gene. J gave up 6 bases and V 4 bases, and 2 bases lay outside the gene matches. The CDR3 loop is CASSRTSGKDTQYF. CDR3 nucleotides: TGTGCCAGCTCACGGACTAGCGGGAAGGATACGCAGTATTTT.

The J gene is TRBJ2-7, the V gene TRBV3-1 (or the pseudogene TRBV3-2), with D possibly matching TRBD2 (6 bases). V lost 4 bases and J 3 bases, leaving 13 bases between the germline ends. Germline CDR1 LGHDT, CDR2 YNNKEL (reference sequence). The CDR3 runs 14 residues. CDR3 amino acids: CASSLGVGGYEQYF. CDR3 nucleotides: TGTGCCAGCAGCCTCGGAGTGGGGGGCTACGAGCAGTACTTC.

The V gene is TRBV23-1, the J gene TRBJ1-5, with 10 nucleotides matching TRBD1. TRBV23-1 is designated an ORF whose function remains uncertain. The CDR3 has 18 residues. Trimming at V came to 6 bases and at J to 0 bases, leaving 11 bases not matched to a gene. The CDR3 sequence is CASSPKDRGFYSNQPQHF. The DNA for the CDR3 is TGCGCCAGCAGCCCCAAGGACAGGGGGTTTTATAGCAATCAGCCCCAGCATTTT.

This chain uses TRBV7-8 with TRBJ2-7; 9 bases line up with TRBD1. Per germline, CDR1 SGHVS and CDR2 FQNEAQ. Trimming at V came to 4 bases and at J to 0 bases, leaving 4 bases not matched to a gene. The CDR3 consists of 15 residues. For the CDR3, the DNA is TGTGCCAGCAGCTCACAGGGGGCCCTCTCCTACGAGCAGTACTTC. Its protein is CASSSQGALSYEQYF.

The genes are TRBV28 and TRBJ2-5, with 7 bases fitting TRBD1. Germline V gene sequence: CDR1 MDHEN, CDR2 SYDVKM. Trimming at V came to 2 bases and at J to 4 bases, leaving 4 bases not matched to a gene. The length of the CDR3 is 14 residues. In DNA, the CDR3 is TGTGCCAGCAGTTTAAGGGGGCTGGTAGAGACCCAGTACTTC. Translating it yields CASSLRGLVETQYF.

In DNA form, the CDR3 reads TGTGCCAGCAGTTATTTAGCGGGGGGGCGCACAGATACGCAGTATTTT. This encodes CASSYLAGGRTDTQYF. The chain couples TRBV6-6 to TRBJ2-3; 11 nucleotides match TRBD2. This CDR3 comprises 16 residues. With V trimmed by 3 bases and J by 1 base, 3 bases remained unmatched. Germline V CDR1 and CDR2: MNHNY, SVGAGI (reference sequence).

This clone was detected only once. This chain links TRBV7-9 with TRBJ2-5; 9 nucleotides line up with TRBD2. V lost 9 bases to trimming and J lost 5 bases; unmatched junction nucleotides: 4. CDR1 SEHNR and CDR2 FQNEAQ come from the germline V gene (reference sequence). This CDR3 contains 12 residues. CDR3 in DNA: TGTGCCAGTCTAGCGGGAATGGAGACCCAGTACTTC. Translation: CASLAGMETQYF.

The rearrangement links TRBV4-2 to TRBJ2-3; possible D gene TRBD1, 5 bases. Per the germline V gene, CDR1 is LGHNA and CDR2 is YNFKEQ. The ends were cut back, 4 bases at V and 0 bases at J, with 11 bases in the middle. This CDR3 is built from 15 residues. The DNA of the CDR3 is TGTGCCAGCAGCCCGACAGTTCCCAGCACAGATACGCAGTATTTT. It codes for CASSPTVPSTDTQYF.

V gene TRBV7-6 combines with J gene TRBJ1-1; 7 positions agree with TRBD1. The CDR3 has 16 residues. Trimming cost V 5 bases and J 0 bases; bases outside gene matches: 9. Germline V lookup: CDR1 SGHVS, CDR2 FNYEAQ. CDR3 sequence reads: CASSPGTELMNTEAFF. Written as DNA, the CDR3 is TGTGCCAGCAGCCCCGGGACAGAACTCATGAACACTGAAGCTTTCTTT.

The V and J genes are TRBV15 and TRBJ1-6, with D unresolved. Germline lookup yields CDR1 LNHNV and CDR2 YYDKDF (reference sequence). CDR3 length: 12 amino acids. Trimming removed 8 bases from V and 8 bases from J, with 10 bases in between. This CDR3 reads CATRVPDSPLHF. For the CDR3, the DNA is TGTGCCACCCGAGTCCCCGATTCACCCCTCCACTTT.

This clone has just one count. The chain couples TRBV5-4 to TRBJ2-2; 11 nucleotides agree with TRBD1. The CDR3 loop spans 15 amino acids. Germline V lookup: CDR1 SGHNT, CDR2 YYREEE (reference sequence). V lost 3 bases, J lost 4 bases, and 2 bases stayed unmatched. As DNA, the CDR3 is TGTGCCAGCAGCTCGGGACAGGGGGTCACCGGGGAGCTGTTTTTT. This codes for CASSSGQGVTGELFF.

The CDR3 bases are TGTGCCAGCAGTTACCGACAGGGCTGGGATGGCTACACCTTC. Protein product: CASSYRQGWDGYTF. This chain uses TRBV6-2 or TRBV6-3 with TRBJ1-2; 7 bases are shared with TRBD1. The CDR3 runs to 14 residues. CDR1 and CDR2 (germline): MNHEY, SVGEGT. The trim removed 2 bases at V and 6 bases at J, leaving 6 bases unmatched.

This clone has a handful of counts. CDR3 coding DNA: TGTGCCAGCAGCGTAGGGCAGGGTGGGTCGGAGACCCAGTACTTC. It yields the protein CASSVGQGGSETQYF. The rearrangement joins TRBV9 to TRBJ2-5, with D perhaps TRBD1 (5 bases). The CDR3 is made up of 15 amino acids. The V end lost 0 bases, the J end lost 5 bases, and 14 bases lay between the germline ends. CDR1 and CDR2 (germline): SGDLS, YYNGEE. The whole variable domain, remainder taken from reference TRBV9 and TRBJ2-5, is DSGVTQTPKHLITATGQRVTLRCSPRSGDLSVYWYQQSLDQGLQFLIQYYNGEERAKGNILERFSAQQFPDLHSELNLSSLELGDSALYFCASSVGQGGSETQYFGPGTRLLVL.

The chain is built from TRBV6-6 and TRBJ2-1; TRBD2 might be the D (5 bases). Germline CDR1 is MNHNY and CDR2 is SVGAGI (reference sequence). Between the trimmed V and J ends, which lost 6 bases and 4 bases, there was a span of 13 bases. The CDR3 length is 14 residues. The CDR3 coding sequence is TGTGCCAGCAGCTCCCCAACGGGGTACAATGAGCAGTTCTTC. Its translation is CASSSPTGYNEQFF.

J is TRBJ2-6 and V is TRBV6-5, with 7 bases that match TRBD1. J gave up 0 bases and V 6 bases, and 2 bases lay outside the gene matches. The CDR3 is made up of 15 amino acids. Germline values: CDR1 MNHEY, CDR2 SVGAGI. The CDR3 sequence: CASRPGGSGANVLTF. CDR3 bases: TGTGCCAGCAGACCAGGGGGCTCTGGGGCCAACGTCCTGACTTTC.

The chain couples TRBV2 to TRBJ2-7, with 10 bases lining up with TRBD1. CDR1 and CDR2 (germline): SNHLY, FYNNEI. J was trimmed by 0 bases and V by 6 bases; bases with no gene match: 5. The CDR3 runs to 15 residues. CDR3 protein: CASRGTGEISYEQYF. DNA for the CDR3: TGTGCCAGCAGGGGGACAGGGGAGATCTCCTACGAGCAGTACTTC.

The V and J genes are TRBV20-1 and TRBJ1-1; D unclear. The CDR3 runs to 10 residues. Trimming took 7 bases from V and 8 from J, leaving 11 bases between them. Looked up from germline, CDR1 is DFQATT and CDR2 is SNEGSKA (reference sequence). CDR3 region: CSGRGAEAFF. The CDR3 DNA follows: TGCAGTGGGAGAGGTGCCGAAGCTTTCTTT.

This chain connects TRBV15 to TRBJ2-7, with 7 bases matching TRBD1. The V segment lost 6 bases and the J segment 3 bases; nucleotides outside the gene matches: 8. The germline CDR1 and CDR2 sequences are LNHNV and YYDKDF (reference sequence). The CDR3 loop spans 14 amino acids. CDR3 sequence (DNA): TGTGCCACCAGTGCAGGGACAGCCCACTACGAGCAGTACTTC. This codes for CATSAGTAHYEQYF.